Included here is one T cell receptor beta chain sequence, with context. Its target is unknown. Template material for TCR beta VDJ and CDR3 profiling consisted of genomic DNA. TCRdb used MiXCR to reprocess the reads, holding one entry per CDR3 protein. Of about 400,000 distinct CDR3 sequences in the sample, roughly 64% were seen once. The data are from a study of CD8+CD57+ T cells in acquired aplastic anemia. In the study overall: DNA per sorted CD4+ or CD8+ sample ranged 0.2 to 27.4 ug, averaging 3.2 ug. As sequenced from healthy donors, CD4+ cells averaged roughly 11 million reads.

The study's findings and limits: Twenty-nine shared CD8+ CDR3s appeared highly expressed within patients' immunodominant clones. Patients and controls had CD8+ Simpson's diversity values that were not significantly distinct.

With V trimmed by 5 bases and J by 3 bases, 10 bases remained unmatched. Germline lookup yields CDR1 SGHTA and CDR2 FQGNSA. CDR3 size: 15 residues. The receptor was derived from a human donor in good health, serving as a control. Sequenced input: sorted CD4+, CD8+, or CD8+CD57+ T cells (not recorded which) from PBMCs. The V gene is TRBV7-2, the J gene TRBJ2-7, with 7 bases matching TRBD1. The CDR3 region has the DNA TGTGCCAGCAGCCTCGGGACAGCAGGGAGCTACGAGCAGTACTTC. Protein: CASSLGTAGSYEQYF.